Listed here is a single TCR beta chain. These data originate in a study of blood T cell repertoires in COVID-19. Study as a whole: There were acute and convalescent COVID-19 samples, and they came from the United States, Italy and Spain. PBMCs, B-cell-depleted T cells, or T cells provided the cDNA or gDNA that made up the material.

The protocol was immunoSEQ multiplex PCR, while the TCRdb copy is restricted to in-frame clones and leaves out a portion. Of about 150,000 clones listed, 86% are singletons. V was pared by 2 bases and J by 3 bases, with 8 bases between. The CDR3 consists of 13 residues. Germline lookup yields CDR1 SGHTA and CDR2 FQGTGA. The sequence derives from a man in his 70s with acute or convalescent COVID-19. The chain carries TRBV7-3 and TRBJ2-7; a weak D match, TRBD1 (6 bases). Sample: peripheral blood. The CDR3 sequence: CASSLDRNYEQYF. For the CDR3, the DNA is TGTGCCAGCAGCTTAGACAGGAACTACGAGCAGTACTTC.